This TCR beta chain is from a study of blood T cell dynamics during melanoma immunotherapy. The wider study: Metastatic melanoma patients received first-line pembrolizumab or nivolumab plus ipilimumab. Study-wide points: At W3, later disease-control patients showed bifurcated PBMC repertoire changes, unlike progressors. Clones driving repertoire changes may be melanoma-specific or general immune activation.

About this clone: As yet, its antigen is unknown.

Every bulk PBMC sample received the same 350 ng of DNA. Here immunoSEQ multiplex PCR was the method, and the copy in TCRdb shows in-frame clones only, minus some. The sample lists some 8,200 clones, more than 75% seen once, with 2.3% in the top ten. Time point: week 3, after first cycle of checkpoint inhibitor. Germline loops: CDR1 KGHSH, CDR2 LQKENI. This CDR3 is 14 amino acids long. V lost 2 bases and J lost 8, with 12 bases in between. The V gene is TRBV18, the J gene TRBJ1-4; D is unclear. This TCR derives from a human donor with melanoma. Sequenced material: blood, taken from a patient treated with checkpoint blockade. The CDR3 sequence is CASSPTGVYEKLFF. CDR3 nucleotide sequence: TGTGCCAGCTCACCAACCGGGGTGTACGAAAAACTGTTTTTT.